This TCR beta chain emerged from a study of OX40 agonist ivuxolimab in advanced cancers. Overall study context: A history of anti-PD-1, anti-PD-L1 or anti-CTLA-4 therapy was acceptable, and roughly 40% had some. General study results and limits: Expanded peripheral T-cell antigen specificity went undetermined. Normalized expansion of T-cell clones was also low for some nonresponders.

In regard to this clone: The antigen is not known.

V shed 0 bases and J 7 bases; nucleotides not matched to a gene: 12. Germline CDR1 is SGHTA and CDR2 is FQGNSA. This CDR3 spans 17 amino acids. Measured with immunoSEQ multiplex PCR; TCRdb has only the in-frame clones, and not every one. The table shows fewer than 75,000 clones, with about 87% occurring only once. This clonotype originated in an adult with an advanced solid tumor such as melanoma, head and neck, liver or kidney cancer. This chain connects TRBV7-2 to TRBJ1-3; 7 positions agree with TRBD1. The material sequenced was CD4+ or CD8+ T cells sorted from blood, taken in a trial of the OX40 agonist ivuxolimab. CDR3 in amino acids: CASSLARGPPGSNTIYF. The CDR3 coding sequence is TGTGCCAGCAGCTTAGCGAGGGGGCCCCCGGGTAGTAACACCATATATTTT.